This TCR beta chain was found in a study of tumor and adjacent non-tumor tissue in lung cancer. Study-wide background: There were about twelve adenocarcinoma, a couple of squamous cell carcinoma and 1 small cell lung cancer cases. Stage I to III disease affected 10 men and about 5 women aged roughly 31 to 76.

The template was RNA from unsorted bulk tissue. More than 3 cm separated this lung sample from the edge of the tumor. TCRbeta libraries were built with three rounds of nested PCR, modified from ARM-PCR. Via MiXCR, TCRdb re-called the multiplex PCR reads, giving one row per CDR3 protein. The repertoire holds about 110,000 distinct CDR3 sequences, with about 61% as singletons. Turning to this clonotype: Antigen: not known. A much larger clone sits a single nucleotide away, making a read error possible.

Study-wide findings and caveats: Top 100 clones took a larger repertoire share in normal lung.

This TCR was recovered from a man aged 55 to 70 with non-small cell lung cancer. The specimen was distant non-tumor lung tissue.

For the CDR3, the DNA is TGTGCCAGCAGTTTCGGGACAGATTCCTACGAGCAGCACTTC. Its translation: CASSFGTDSYEQHF. The gene calls are TRBV12-3 or TRBV12-4 and TRBJ2-7; 7 bases map to TRBD1. The CDR3 is made up of 14 amino acids.